What follows are 22 T cell receptor beta chains derived from one specimen sequenced in a study of Graves' ophthalmopathy and Graves' hyperthyroidism (dated by TCRdb to about 2018). Instrument on record: Illumina HiSeq 2000. TCR beta CDR3 regions were amplified from RNA transcripts for repertoire sequencing. The first round was an RT-PCR using HTBI primers with the Qiagen OneStep RT-PCR kit, and this first round was followed by a second-round multiplex PCR, then size selection and purification. TCRdb cleaned the public reads at Q25 with fastp, built clones with MiXCR and kept in-frame beta chains. Rows matching on CDR3 protein sequence are summarized as one entry with the most common DNA and genes. The sample yields a few hundred thousand distinct CDR3 sequences; 35% to 45% were counted once. Jointly, the top ten make up about 4.2% of the sample. The specimen sequenced was peripheral blood or thyroid tissue (not recorded which). The receptors come from an adult man with Graves' hyperthyroidism.

This clonotype was recorded at least ten times. The CDR3 reads CASSYGTGGQETQYF. As DNA, the CDR3 is TGTGCCAGCAGCTACGGGACAGGGGGCCAAGAGACCCAGTACTTC. V and J are TRBV5-8 and TRBJ2-5, with 11 bases aligning to TRBD1. Germline CDR1 SGHTS, CDR2 YDEGEE. J was trimmed by 1 base and V by 3 bases; bases with no gene match: 2. The CDR3 totals 15 residues. The full variable domain, with the rest looked up from reference TRBV5-8 and TRBJ2-5, is EAGVTQSPTHLIKTRGQQATLRCSPISGHTSVYWYQQALGLGLQFLLWYDEGEERNRGNFPPRFSGRQFPNYSSELNVNALELEDSALYLCASSYGTGGQETQYFGPGTRLLVL.

The rearrangement uses TRBV29-1 and TRBJ1-5; D gene ambiguous. V was cut by 7 bases and J by 3 bases, with 10 bases left in between. Germline CDR1 reads SQVTM; CDR2 reads ANQGSEA. This CDR3 comprises 12 residues. For the CDR3, the DNA is TGCAGCGGAGGACGGAACAATCAGCCCCAGCATTTT. The encoded protein is CSGGRNNQPQHF.

The J gene is TRBJ2-2, the V gene TRBV5-1, with D possibly matching TRBD2 (6 bases). There are 13 residues in the CDR3. The germline V gene encodes CDR1 SGHRS and CDR2 YFSETQ. V was shortened by 0 bases and J by 7 bases, with 7 bases between the two germline ends. CDR3: CASSLETSGELFF. CDR3 DNA: TGCGCCAGCAGCTTGGAGACTAGCGGGGAGCTGTTTTTT.

This clonotype has at least ten counts. The chain uses TRBV2 and TRBJ1-1, with D unclear. The CDR3 contains 12 residues. V gave up 8 bases and J gave up 1 base, with 8 bases separating them. Germline V gene data show CDR1 as SNHLY and CDR2 as FYNNEI. The CDR3 reads CASGGRNTEAFF. CDR3 in DNA: TGTGCCAGCGGCGGACGGAACACTGAAGCTTTCTTT.

The sample holds many counts of this clonotype. The CDR3 spells CASSSGPGSETQYF. CDR3 nucleotide sequence: TGTGCCAGCAGCTCAGGACCGGGGTCGGAGACCCAGTACTTC. The rearrangement links TRBV7-3 to TRBJ2-5; the D gene is possibly TRBD2 (5 bases). The V gene lost 4 bases and the J gene lost 5 bases, with 14 bases spanning the gap. Germline values: CDR1 SGHTA, CDR2 FQGTGA. This CDR3 has 14 amino acids. The full variable domain, with the rest looked up from reference TRBV7-3 and TRBJ2-5, is GAGVSQTPSNKVTEKGKYVELRCDPISGHTALYWYRQSLGQGPEFLIYFQGTGAADDSGLPNDRFFAVRPEGSVSTLKIQRTERGDSAVYLCASSSGPGSETQYFGPGTRLLVL.

The table lists this clonotype with many counts. The rearrangement uses TRBV6-5 and TRBJ1-6; TRBD1 matches 11 bases. Per germline, CDR1 MNHEY and CDR2 SVGAGI. This CDR3 has 18 amino acids. V dropped 2 bases and J dropped 7; count of bases not matched to a gene: 10. Here the CDR3 reads CASSYAWDRGTNNSPLHF. In DNA form, the CDR3 reads TGTGCCAGCAGTTACGCGTGGGACAGGGGGACCAACAATTCACCCCTCCACTTT.

V is TRBV7-2 and J is TRBJ2-7, with D maybe TRBD2 (5 bases). Germline V lookup: CDR1 SGHTA, CDR2 FQGNSA. Trimming pared 5 bases from V and 2 bases from J, leaving 19 bases between. The CDR3 has 16 residues. Here the CDR3 reads CASSQWMTSGTYEQYF. In DNA, the CDR3 is TGTGCCAGCAGCCAATGGATGACCTCGGGAACCTACGAGCAGTACTTC.

This clonotype occurred many times. This sequence joins TRBV20-1 and TRBJ1-2; no clear D gene. The CDR3 runs 14 residues. CDR1 and CDR2 (germline): DFQATT, SNEGSKA (reference sequence). V gave up 2 bases and J gave up 7 bases, with 17 bases separating them. CDR3 nucleotides: TGCAGTGCTAGATCCCCCCGCGGAGTAGCTGGCTACACCTTC. Its translation is CSARSPRGVAGYTF.

V gene TRBV29-1 combines with J gene TRBJ2-7; no firm D call. Germline V gives CDR1 SQVTM, CDR2 ANQGSEA. V lost 3 bases and J lost 4, with 10 bases in between. This CDR3 spans 12 amino acids. CDR3 nucleotide sequence: TGCAGCGTTGACAGGTGGGGATACGAGCAGTACTTC. Translated, it gives CSVDRWGYEQYF.

The chain couples TRBV19 to TRBJ2-7; weak D call: TRBD2 (6 bases). The CDR3 length is 16 residues. The germline V gene has CDR1 LNHDA and CDR2 SQIVND (reference sequence). V lost 6 bases and J 2 bases, leaving 20 bases between the germline ends. The CDR3 is CASSGSSGRPTYEQYF. The CDR3 DNA sequence: TGTGCCAGTAGCGGCTCGTCCGGGAGACCAACCTACGAGCAGTACTTC.

The gene calls are TRBV7-9 and TRBJ2-7, with TRBD2 identical over 13 bases. The J call may be faulty, since TRBJ2-1 better matches the DNA end. The CDR3 runs 15 residues. In germline, CDR1 is SEHNR, CDR2 FQNEAQ (reference sequence). CDR3 bases: TGTGCCAGCAGCTTAAGCGGGACTAGCGGGACTGAGCAGTTCTTC. Its translation is CASSLSGTSGTEQFF.

At least ten counts were recorded for this clonotype. The chain uses TRBV7-9 and TRBJ2-7; D unresolved. CDR1 SEHNR and CDR2 FQNEAQ come from the germline V gene (reference sequence). Trimming cost V 2 bases and J 0 bases, with 8 bases left between them. This CDR3 contains 14 residues. As DNA, the CDR3 is TGTGCCAGCAGCTTAACAGCTAGCTCCTACGAGCAGTACTTC. It encodes CASSLTASSYEQYF.

This clonotype was counted ten times or more. This rearrangement joins TRBV7-6 to TRBJ2-7; D might be TRBD2 (6 bases). V was shortened by 2 bases and J by 1 base, with 12 bases between the two germline ends. The CDR3 contains 15 residues. Germline lookup yields CDR1 SGHVS and CDR2 FNYEAQ. The CDR3 region has the DNA TGTGCCAGCAGCTTAATCGGGACTGGGTCCTACGAGCAGTACTTC. It translates to CASSLIGTGSYEQYF.

The rearrangement links TRBV27 to TRBJ1-6; TRBD1 aligns across 11 bases. V gave up 3 bases and J gave up 7 bases; unmatched junction bases: 8. CDR1 MNHEY and CDR2 SMNVEV come from the germline V gene (reference sequence). The CDR3 sequence is 17 residues long. DNA for the CDR3: TGTGCCAGCAGTTTGGGGACAGGGGGAACGTTGAATTCACCCCTCCACTTT. Residues: CASSLGTGGTLNSPLHF.

V is TRBV6-5 and J is TRBJ2-7; D unclear. The CDR3 contains 15 residues. Germline CDR1 MNHEY, CDR2 SVGAGI. With 2 bases removed from V and 5 bases from J, the gap between germline ends came to 16 bases. As DNA, the CDR3 is TGTGCCAGCAGTTACGATCCTCGTGGGGTGGACGAGCAGTACTTC. The encoded protein is CASSYDPRGVDEQYF.

This clonotype has at least ten counts. The CDR3 is CASSPGVIYGYTF. In DNA form, the CDR3 reads TGTGCCAGCAGTCCCGGAGTTATCTATGGCTACACCTTC. J is TRBJ1-2 and V is TRBV2; D is ambiguous. Trimming cost V 5 bases and J 4 bases, with 11 bases left between them. The CDR3 has 13 amino acids. Germline CDR1 is SNHLY and CDR2 is FYNNEI.

The CDR3 region is CASSANRAQGYTF. The CDR3 DNA reads TGTGCCAGCAGTGCAAACAGGGCGCAGGGCTACACCTTC. V usage is TRBV2 and J usage is TRBJ1-2, with a tentative D call TRBD1 (6 bases). This CDR3 has 13 residues. CDR1 SNHLY and CDR2 FYNNEI come from the germline V gene. Trimming left V 4 bases short and J 8 bases short, with 14 bases between.

This chain connects TRBV30 to TRBJ1-2, with D perhaps TRBD1 (5 bases). The CDR3 runs 14 residues. The V end lost 2 bases, the J end lost 6 bases, and 16 bases lay between the germline ends. Germline CDR1 GTSNPN, CDR2 SVGIG (reference sequence). CDR3 loop: CAWSKVRQKHGYTF. CDR3 in DNA: TGTGCCTGGAGTAAGGTGAGACAGAAGCATGGCTACACCTTC.

This clonotype has a count of ten or more. This chain uses TRBV6-5 with TRBJ2-5; D is perhaps TRBD1 (6 bases). V lost 4 bases and J lost 3, with 12 bases in between. The germline CDR1 and CDR2 sequences are MNHEY and SVGAGI. This CDR3 is 14 amino acids long. The CDR3 sequence is CASSSSQGEETQYF. As DNA, the CDR3 is TGTGCCAGCAGTTCCTCACAGGGTGAAGAGACCCAGTACTTC.

Points on this clonotype: This could be a read error, since a much larger clone is one nucleotide away. This sequence joins TRBV3-1 and TRBJ2-5; TRBD2 matches at 9 bases. Germline V gives CDR1 LGHDT, CDR2 YNNKEL (reference sequence). V lost 4 bases to trimming and J lost 7 bases; unmatched junction nucleotides: 4. The CDR3 extends over 13 amino acids. The CDR3 loop reads CASSPTSGGTQYF. The CDR3, as DNA: TGTGCCAGCAGCCCGACTAGCGGAGGGACCCAGTACTTC.

Notes on this clonotype: This may arise from a read error, as a much more abundant clone is one base away. V and J are TRBV12-3 or TRBV12-4 and TRBJ1-1; possibly TRBD1 for D (6 bases). The CDR3 is 15 residues long. The CDR3 loop is CAISYSMSGEAEAFF. The CDR3 coding sequence is TGTGCCATCAGTTACTCGATGTCAGGGGAGGCTGAAGCTTTCTTT.

This clonotype was counted once. V usage is TRBV29-1 and J usage is TRBJ2-1, with unresolved D. Germline CDR1 reads SQVTM; CDR2 reads ANQGSEA. The CDR3 totals 12 residues. V lost 1 base to trimming and J lost 3 bases, with 4 bases between them. CDR3 sequence: CSVEGLYNEQFF. The CDR3 DNA reads TGCAGCGTTGAAGGACTCTACAATGAGCAGTTCTTC.